This TCR beta chain emerged from a study of blood T cell repertoires in COVID-19 (dated by TCRdb to 2018 to 2020). Context from the whole study: Samples from collaborators originated in the United States, Italy and Spain and spanned both the acute and convalescent phases of COVID-19. The material from the prospective study consisted of cDNA or gDNA derived from T cells, B-cell-depleted T cells, or PBMCs. The sample metadata nearly always contained a de-identified subject ID, COVID-19 status, age in years and sex. Samples were obtained from the ongoing ImmuneRACE study (first 160 participants) and from over 1,000 subjects provided by 6 global collaborators. A freely available public database, intended as a resource for researchers studying the immune response to SARS-CoV-2, is where the repertoires were released. HLA class I and class II types, where available, came from metadata supplied by the sample provider rather than from assay-based typing. Deeply sampled blood TCRbeta repertoires from subjects exposed to, actively infected with, or recovered from COVID-19 were included in the dataset.

The CDR3, from cysteine to phenylalanine, totals 14 residues. The entry retains the CDR3 DNA only, 42 bases that are in frame from base 1. V gives up 4 bases and J gives up 9 bases, and the segment between their germline ends measures 13 bases. CDR1 and CDR2, looked up from the germline V gene, are SGHTA and FQGNSA. TCRbeta CDR3 regions were amplified from genomic DNA by means of the immunoSEQ Assay, a bias-controlled multiplex PCR. In the source study's methods: Within the assay, amplification of reference gene primers was used to estimate how many nucleated cells each sample contained. To quantify the absolute abundance of each unique TCRbeta CDR3 rearrangement, sequence reads were collapsed and filtered. For each sample, productive Simpson clonality was calculated by taking the square root of Simpson's diversity index across productive rearrangements. Held by TCRdb, this immuneACCESS table contains in-frame sequences only and omits some clones. Under half of the omission traces to an unresolved V gene where checked; the cause of the rest is unknown. That table supplies the V and J calls and clone size; D and trimming were determined from the DNA. The sample profile shows roughly 100,000 clones; more than 75% of them were found once. Clones ranked in the top ten supply around 12% of the sample.

General findings and caveats noted by the study authors: How much clinical and demographic metadata was included differed by source and by participant, and the metadata was provided uncurated.

Each collaborating institution followed its own protocols to collect whole blood in K2EDTA tubes. For TCRbeta analysis, collaborators shipped samples in one of three forms: frozen whole blood, isolated PBMCs, or DNA extracted from either of those sample types. The sample holds a few counts of this clone. Its antigen remains unidentified. Per-base qualities were not stored, and no clone one base away is much larger. Sequencing was carried out using peripheral blood. This sequence was found in a human donor in a cohort sampled during active COVID-19. The chain is encoded by TRBV7-2 joined to TRBJ1-6; TRBD1 is possibly the D segment (6 matching bases). In nucleotides, the sequence is TGTGCCAGCAGCTCAGGGGCTCGAATTTCACCCCTCCACTTT. Its coded protein is CASSSGARISPLHF.